This TCR beta chain emerged from a study of STAT5B mutations in CD4+ large granular lymphocyte leukemia. The study, taken as a whole, reports: Higher CD4+ than CD8+ T-LGLL clonality might reflect small sample size.

Worth noting for this clone: The antigen is unknown.

The table came from immunoSEQ multiplex PCR; TCRdb's copy has only in-frame clones and leaves some out. The sample records some 32,000 clones, roughly 70% being singletons. Germline CDR1 and CDR2: SGHTA and FQGNSA. This CDR3 has 15 residues. J was trimmed by 5 bases and V by 1 base; bases with no gene match: 5. The TCR comes from a human donor in good health. The sample comprised CD4+ T cells from blood buffy coats. V and J are TRBV7-2 and TRBJ2-1; 7 nucleotides line up with TRBD2. This CDR3 is CASSLGRGKHNEQFF. The CDR3 DNA follows: TGTGCCAGCAGCTTAGGGCGGGGGAAACACAATGAGCAGTTCTTC.